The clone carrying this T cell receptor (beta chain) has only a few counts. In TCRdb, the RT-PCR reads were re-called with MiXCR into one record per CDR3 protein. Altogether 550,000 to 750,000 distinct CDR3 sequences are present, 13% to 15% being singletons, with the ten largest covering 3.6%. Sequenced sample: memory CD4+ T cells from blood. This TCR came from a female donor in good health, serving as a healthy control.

CDR3 protein: CASSPYNRAHGYTF. The CDR3 DNA reads TGTGCCAGCAGTCCCTATAACAGGGCCCATGGCTACACCTTC. This chain uses TRBV27 with TRBJ1-2; perhaps TRBD1 as D (6 bases). The CDR3 is 14 amino acids. Trimming shortened V by 5 bases and J by 6 bases, and 16 bases separated the two germline ends. Germline V CDR1 and CDR2: MNHEY, SMNVEV (reference sequence).